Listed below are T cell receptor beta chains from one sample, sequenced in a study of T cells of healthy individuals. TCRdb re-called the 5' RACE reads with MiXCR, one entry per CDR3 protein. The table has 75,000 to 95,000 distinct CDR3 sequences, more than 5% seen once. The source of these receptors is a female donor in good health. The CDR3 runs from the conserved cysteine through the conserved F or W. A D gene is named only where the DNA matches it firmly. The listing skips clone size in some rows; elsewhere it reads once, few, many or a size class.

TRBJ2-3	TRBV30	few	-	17	TGTGCCTGGACCAGTGGCGGACTTCTTACTAGCACAGATACGCAGTATTTT	CAWTSGGLLTSTDTQYF
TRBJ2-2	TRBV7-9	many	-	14	TGTGCCAGCAGCTTTAGGGCTGGAACCGGGGAGCTGTTTTTT	CASSFRAGTGELFF
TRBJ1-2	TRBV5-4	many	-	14	TGTGCCAGCAGCCTCACAGGGACTAACTATGGCTACACCTTC	CASSLTGTNYGYTF
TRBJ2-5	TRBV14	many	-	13	TGTGCCAGCAGCCAAGGCTGGCAAGAGACCCAGTACTTC	CASSQGWQETQYF
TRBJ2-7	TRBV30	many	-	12	TGTGCCTGGAGTCCCGTCTCCTACGAGCAGTACTTC	CAWSPVSYEQYF
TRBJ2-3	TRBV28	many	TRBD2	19	TGTGCCAGCAGAGAGTTCGCGGGAGGGCCGGTTGTAGGTACAGATACGCAGTATTTT	CASREFAGGPVVGTDTQYF
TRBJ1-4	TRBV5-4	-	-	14	TGTGCCAGCAGCTTTGGGACCAATAATGAAAAACTGTTTTTT	CASSFGTNNEKLFF
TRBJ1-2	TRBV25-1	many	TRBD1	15	TGTGCCAGCAGTGCCCCGCAGGGGGTGGGCTATGGCTACACCTTC	CASSAPQGVGYGYTF
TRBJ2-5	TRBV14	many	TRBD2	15	TGTGCCAGCAGCCGCCGACTAGCGGGCCAAGAGACCCAGTACTTC	CASSRRLAGQETQYF
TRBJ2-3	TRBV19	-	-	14	TGTGCCAGTAGTTCAGGGGACAGCACAGATACGCAGTATTTT	CASSSGDSTDTQYF
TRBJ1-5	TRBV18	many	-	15	TGTGCCAGCTCACCACCGGGGCAGCACAATCAGCCCCAGCATTTT	CASSPPGQHNQPQHF
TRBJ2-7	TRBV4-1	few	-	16	TGCGCCAGCAGCCAAGACCTGACAGCCCCAGTCTACGAGCAGTACTTC	CASSQDLTAPVYEQYF
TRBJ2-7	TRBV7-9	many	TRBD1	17	TGTGCCAGCAGCTCCCCCCTCGGGACAGGGAGCTCCTACGAGCAGTACTTC	CASSSPLGTGSSYEQYF
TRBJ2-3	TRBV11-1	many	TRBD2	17	TGTGCCAGCAGCCTAGTGACTAGCGGGAGGCCCGCAGATACGCAGTATTTT	CASSLVTSGRPADTQYF
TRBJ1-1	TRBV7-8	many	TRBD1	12	TGTGCCAGCAGCTCGTACAGGGGGCTCCCTTATTTT	CASSSYRGLPYF
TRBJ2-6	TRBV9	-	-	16	TGTGCCAGCAGCGTATGGGGCAGCTCTGGGGCCAACGTCCTGACTTTC	CASSVWGSSGANVLTF
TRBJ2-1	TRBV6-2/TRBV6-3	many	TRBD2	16	TGTGCCAGCAGTCTCGTTGGACTAGCGGGAGCCGATGAGCAGTTCTTC	CASSLVGLAGADEQFF
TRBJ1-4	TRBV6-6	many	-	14	TGTGCCAGCAGTAACACAGGGTCTAATGAAAAACTGTTTTTT	CASSNTGSNEKLFF
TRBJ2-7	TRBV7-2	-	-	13	TGTGCCAGCAGCCCTCGGACAACCTACGAGCAGTACTTC	CASSPRTTYEQYF
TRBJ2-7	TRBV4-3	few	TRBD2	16	TGCGCCAGCAGCCAGGGACTAGCGGGTAGCTCCTACGAGCAGTACTTC	CASSQGLAGSSYEQYF
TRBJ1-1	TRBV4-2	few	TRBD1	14	TGTGCCAGCAGCCCCGCGGGACAGGGGGTTAGAGCTTTCTTT	CASSPAGQGVRAFF
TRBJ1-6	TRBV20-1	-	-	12	TGCAGTGCTAGAGATCAGGGTTCACCCCTCCACTTT	CSARDQGSPLHF
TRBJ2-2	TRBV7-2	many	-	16	TGTGCCAGCAGCCGCCGACCGGGGGCGAACACCGGGGAGCTGTTTTTT	CASSRRPGANTGELFF
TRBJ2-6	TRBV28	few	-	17	TGTGCCAGCAGTTCCGGTGTCGGGGGCTCTGGGGCCAACGTCCTGACTTTC	CASSSGVGGSGANVLTF
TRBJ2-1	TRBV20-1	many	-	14	TGCAGTGCTAGTAGGCGGACCCGATACAATGAGCAGTTCTTC	CSASRRTRYNEQFF
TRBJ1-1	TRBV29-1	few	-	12	TGCAGCGCCTTAGGGGGTGCCACTGAAGCTTTCTTT	CSALGGATEAFF
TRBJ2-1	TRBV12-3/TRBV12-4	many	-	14	TGTGCCAGCAGTTTGTGGGGTGACTACAATGAGCAGTTCTTC	CASSLWGDYNEQFF
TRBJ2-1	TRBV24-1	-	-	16	TGTGCCACCAGAAACTCACGTTTTGTGCAGGGGAATGAGCAGTTCTTC	CATRNSRFVQGNEQFF
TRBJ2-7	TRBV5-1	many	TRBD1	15	TGCGCCAGCAGCTTCCTGGACAGGGCCGCCTACGAGCAGTACTTC	CASSFLDRAAYEQYF
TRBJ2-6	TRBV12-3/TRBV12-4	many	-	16	TGTGCCAGTCGACAAGGACGGCTCTCTGGGGCCAACGTCCTGACTTTC	CASRQGRLSGANVLTF
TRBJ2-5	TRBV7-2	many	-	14	TGTGCCAGCAGCCCCCGGATCTCCCAAGAGACCCAGTACTTC	CASSPRISQETQYF
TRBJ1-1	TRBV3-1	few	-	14	TGTGCCAGCAGCCAAGGGGTAGCGGCCACTGAAGCTTTCTTT	CASSQGVAATEAFF
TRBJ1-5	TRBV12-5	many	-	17	TGTGCTAGTGGTTTGCCCTCCGTGACAGGCTACAATCAGCCCCAGCATTTT	CASGLPSVTGYNQPQHF
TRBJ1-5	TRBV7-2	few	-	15	TGTGCCAGCAGCTTACGGGACGGAGAAAATCAGCCCCAGCATTTT	CASSLRDGENQPQHF
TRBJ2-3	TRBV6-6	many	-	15	TGTGCCAGCAGTTATTCAGGGCACACCACAGATACGCAGTATTTT	CASSYSGHTTDTQYF
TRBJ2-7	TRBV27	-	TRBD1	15	TGTGCCAGCAGTTGGGGATCGGGACAGGGATACGAGCAGTACTTC	CASSWGSGQGYEQYF
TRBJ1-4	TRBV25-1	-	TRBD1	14	TGTGCCAGCAGTGACAGGGACAGTGAAAAAAAACTGTTTTTT	CASSDRDSEKKLFF
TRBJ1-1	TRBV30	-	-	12	TGTGCCTGGAGTCCTTCTCACACTGAAGCTTTCTTT	CAWSPSHTEAFF
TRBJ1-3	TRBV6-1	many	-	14	TGTGCCAGCAGTGAAGATCCAGATGTAAACACCATATATTTT	CASSEDPDVNTIYF
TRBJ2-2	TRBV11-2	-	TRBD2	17	TGTGCCAGCCGCCGGGAAGGACTAGCGACGAACACCGGGGAGCTGTTTTTT	CASRREGLATNTGELFF
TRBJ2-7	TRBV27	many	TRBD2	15	TGTGCCAGCAGTCCGTTACTAGCGGGAGTGTACGAGCAGTACTTC	CASSPLLAGVYEQYF
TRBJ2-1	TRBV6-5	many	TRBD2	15	TGTGCCAGCAGTTACTCTAGCGGGTCTTACAATGAGCAGTTCTTC	CASSYSSGSYNEQFF
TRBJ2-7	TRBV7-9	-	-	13	TGTGCCAGCAGCCCCCGGGCAGCCTACGAGCAGTACTTC	CASSPRAAYEQYF
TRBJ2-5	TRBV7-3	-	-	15	TGTGCCAGCAGCCTAACGGGATCAACGGGGGAGACCCAGTACTTC	CASSLTGSTGETQYF
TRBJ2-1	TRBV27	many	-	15	TGTGCCAGCAGTTTGTGGGGAGAGTCCTACAATGAGCAGTTCTTC	CASSLWGESYNEQFF
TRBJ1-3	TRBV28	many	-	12	TGTGCCAGCAGGGGCTCTGGAAACACCATATATTTT	CASRGSGNTIYF
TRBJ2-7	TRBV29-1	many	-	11	TGCAGCGTTGAAGGTAGGAACGAGCAGTACTTC	CSVEGRNEQYF
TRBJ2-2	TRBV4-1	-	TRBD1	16	TGCGCCAGCAGCCAAGATCACAGGGGGCGGAGCGGGGAGCTGTTTTTT	CASSQDHRGRSGELFF
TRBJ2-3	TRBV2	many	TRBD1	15	TGTGCCAGCATCGGAAGGGACAGGGGCACAGATACGCAGTATTTT	CASIGRDRGTDTQYF
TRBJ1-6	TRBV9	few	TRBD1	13	TGTGCCAGCAGCCCCCAGGGGGTTTCACCCCTCCACTTT	CASSPQGVSPLHF
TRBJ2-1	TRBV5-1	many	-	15	TGCGCCAGCAGCTTGTTGCAGGGCGGCGGCAATGAGCAGTTCTTC	CASSLLQGGGNEQFF
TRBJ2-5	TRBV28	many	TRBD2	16	TGTGCCAGCAGTCCGCCGGGACTAGCGCCCCAAGAGACCCAGTACTTC	CASSPPGLAPQETQYF
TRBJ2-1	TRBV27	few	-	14	TGTGCCAGCAGTTCGGACAGGGCGGGAGATGAGCAGTTCTTC	CASSSDRAGDEQFF
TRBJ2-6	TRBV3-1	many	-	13	TGTGCCACCACCACAGCTGGGGCCAACGTCCTGACTTTC	CATTTAGANVLTF
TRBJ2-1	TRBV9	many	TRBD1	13	TGTGCCAGCAGCGTTACAGGGGGCCCTGAGCAGTTCTTC	CASSVTGGPEQFF
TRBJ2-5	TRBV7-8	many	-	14	TGTGCCAGCAGCTCCGTGGACTCCCAAGAGACCCAGTACTTC	CASSSVDSQETQYF
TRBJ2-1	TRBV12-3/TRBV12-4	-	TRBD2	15	TGTGCCAGCAGTGCGAGCGGGAGGGGACACAATGAGCAGTTCTTC	CASSASGRGHNEQFF
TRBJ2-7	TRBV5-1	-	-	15	TGCGCCAGCAGCTTGGGGGGGGACGGAGCCTACGAGCAGTACTTC	CASSLGGDGAYEQYF
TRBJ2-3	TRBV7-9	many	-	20	TGTGCCAGCAGCCAGCAGGGACAGGGGACTAGCGGAGTTGGGACAGATACGCAGTATTTT	CASSQQGQGTSGVGTDTQYF